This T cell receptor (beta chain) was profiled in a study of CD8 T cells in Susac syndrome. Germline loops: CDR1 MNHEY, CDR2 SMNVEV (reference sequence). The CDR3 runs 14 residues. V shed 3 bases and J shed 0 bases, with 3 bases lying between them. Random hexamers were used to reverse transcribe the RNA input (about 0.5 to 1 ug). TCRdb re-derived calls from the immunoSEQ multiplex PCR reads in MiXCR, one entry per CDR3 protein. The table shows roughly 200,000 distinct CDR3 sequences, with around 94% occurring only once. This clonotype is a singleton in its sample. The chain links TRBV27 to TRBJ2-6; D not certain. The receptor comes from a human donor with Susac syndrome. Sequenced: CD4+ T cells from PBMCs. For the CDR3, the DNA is TGTGCCAGCAGTTTCAACTCTGGGGCCAACGTCCTGACTTTC. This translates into CASSFNSGANVLTF.